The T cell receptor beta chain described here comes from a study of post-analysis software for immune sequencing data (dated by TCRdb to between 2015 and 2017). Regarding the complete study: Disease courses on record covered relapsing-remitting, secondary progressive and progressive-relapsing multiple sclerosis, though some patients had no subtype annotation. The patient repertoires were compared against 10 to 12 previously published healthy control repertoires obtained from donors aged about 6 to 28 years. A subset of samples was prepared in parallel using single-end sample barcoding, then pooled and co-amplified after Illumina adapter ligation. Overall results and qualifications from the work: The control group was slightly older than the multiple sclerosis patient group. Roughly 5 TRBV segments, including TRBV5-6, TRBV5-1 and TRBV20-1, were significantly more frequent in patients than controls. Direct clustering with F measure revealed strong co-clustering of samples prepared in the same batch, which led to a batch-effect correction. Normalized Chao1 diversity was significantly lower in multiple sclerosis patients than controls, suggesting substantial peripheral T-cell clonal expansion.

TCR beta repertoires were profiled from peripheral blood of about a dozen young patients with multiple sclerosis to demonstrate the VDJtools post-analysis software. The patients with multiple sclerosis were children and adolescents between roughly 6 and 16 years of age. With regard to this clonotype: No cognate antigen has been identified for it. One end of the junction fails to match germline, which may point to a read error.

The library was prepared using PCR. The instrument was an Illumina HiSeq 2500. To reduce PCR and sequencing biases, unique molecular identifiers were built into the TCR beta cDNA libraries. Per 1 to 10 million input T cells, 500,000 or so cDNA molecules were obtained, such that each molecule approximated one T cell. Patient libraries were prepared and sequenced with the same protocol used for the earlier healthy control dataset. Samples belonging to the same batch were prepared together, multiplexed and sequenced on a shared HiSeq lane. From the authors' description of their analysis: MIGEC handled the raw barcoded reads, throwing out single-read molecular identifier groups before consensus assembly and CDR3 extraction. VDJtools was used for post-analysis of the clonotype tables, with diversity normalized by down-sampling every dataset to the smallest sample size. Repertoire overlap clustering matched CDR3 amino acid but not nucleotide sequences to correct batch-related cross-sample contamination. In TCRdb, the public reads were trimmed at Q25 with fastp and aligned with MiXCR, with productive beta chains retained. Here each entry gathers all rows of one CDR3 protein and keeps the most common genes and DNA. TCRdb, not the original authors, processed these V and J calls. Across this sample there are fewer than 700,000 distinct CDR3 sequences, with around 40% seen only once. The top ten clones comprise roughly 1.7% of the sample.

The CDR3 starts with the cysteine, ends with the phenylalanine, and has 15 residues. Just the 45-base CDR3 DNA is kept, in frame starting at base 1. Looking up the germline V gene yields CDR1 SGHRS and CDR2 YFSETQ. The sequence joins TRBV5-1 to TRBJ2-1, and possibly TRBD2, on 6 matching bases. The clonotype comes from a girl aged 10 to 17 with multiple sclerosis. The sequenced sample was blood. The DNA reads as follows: TGCGCCAGCAGCCACAGGAGACTAGACTACAACGAGCAGTTCTTC. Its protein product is CASSHRRLDYNEQFF.